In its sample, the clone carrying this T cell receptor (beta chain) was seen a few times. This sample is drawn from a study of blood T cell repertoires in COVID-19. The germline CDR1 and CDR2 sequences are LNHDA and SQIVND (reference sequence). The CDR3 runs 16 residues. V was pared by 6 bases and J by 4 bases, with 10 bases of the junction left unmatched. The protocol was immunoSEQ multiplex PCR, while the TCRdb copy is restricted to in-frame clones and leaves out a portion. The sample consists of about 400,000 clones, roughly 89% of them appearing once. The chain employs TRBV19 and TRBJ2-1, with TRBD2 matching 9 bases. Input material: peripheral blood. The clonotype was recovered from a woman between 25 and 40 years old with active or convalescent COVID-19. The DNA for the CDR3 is TGTGCCAGTAGCCGGGTTAGCGGGGGCTCATACAATGAGCAGTTCTTC. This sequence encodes CASSRVSGGSYNEQFF.